This T cell receptor (beta chain) was sequenced for a study of T cell responses to AZD1222 COVID-19 vaccine listed by TCRdb under 2021. For the wider study: A total of 233 trial participants underwent TCR sequencing, of whom some 210 received two doses of AZD1222 and about 26 received two doses of the MenACWY control vaccine. Enrollment into the trials was organized by age into subgroups of 18-55, 56-69 and 70-plus years, and those subgroups contained roughly 150, 30 and 60 TCR-sequenced participants, respectively. Here is what the overall study found, with its caveats: Conclusions about previously exposed vaccinees are limited, since just five to seven AZD1222 recipients were seropositive for SARS-CoV-2 at baseline. Reportedly, almost half of the unique spike-specific TCRs recognized epitopes lying outside the regions that are mutated in the B.1.351 and B.1.1.7 variants. Because no samples from the day 14 peak response were available, repertoires could be characterized only after the peak T cell response. The 56-69-year group was small, and its depth increase did not reach significance, likely because of low power. The vaccine-associated CD4 TCRs covered the entire spike protein, and the dominant responses fell in regions 160-218 and 743-854. Spike-specific TCR breadth and depth rose significantly after two AZD1222 doses compared with day 0 and with MenACWY recipients. Participants were mostly white British, with more females than males. The authors suggested clonal diversity may have been underestimated.

The sample's time point, from its label and the paper: baseline before first vaccination. The treatment or condition label here, explained by the study, means: meningococcal conjugate vaccine given as trial control. Vaccinee samples came from UK trials COV001 and COV002, including a single-blind randomized controlled phase 2/3 trial of AZD1222 (ChAdOx1 nCoV-19) in healthy adults. For TCRbeta chain sequencing, PBMC samples were collected from trial participants at day 0 and at day 28 after the second dose. Trimming removed 0 bases from V and 3 bases from J, leaving 18 bases between the germline ends. Counted from cysteine to phenylalanine, this CDR3 has 17 amino acids. Of the read, only the CDR3 DNA is kept; its 51 bases are in frame from base 1. Sequences SGDLS (CDR1) and YYNGEE (CDR2) are obtained from the germline V gene. Note on this clone: Its recognized antigen is unknown. Per-base quality was not reported, and no clone a single base away is much larger than it.

The CDR3 regions of human TCRbeta chains were subjected to immunosequencing. Per the authors' processing: TCRs in the repertoires were compared against a reference library of SARS-CoV-2-specific TCRs that had been generated with the MIRA antigen-specificity platform. Breadth meant the fraction of unique TCRs that were SARS-CoV-2-associated, whereas depth meant the fraction of total T cells that were SARS-CoV-2-associated. Using the MIRA data, each spike-specific TCR was assigned both to the spike region to which the TCR was reactive and to a CD4 or CD8 class. Log10-transformed breadth and depth values were compared by one-way ANOVA with Sidak's multiple comparisons tests. Imported from immuneACCESS, the table was reduced by TCRdb to in-frame sequences with V and J called. These copies leave out some clones; in studies compared against another copy, an unresolved V gene accounts for under half, and the cause of the remainder is not known. That table is the source of V, J and clone size, and D and trimming were worked out from the DNA. The sample includes approximately 190,000 clones, with about nine tenths observed a single time. The biggest ten clones account for around 2.9% of the sample.

The starting material was peripheral blood, obtained on day 0 of MenACWY control vaccination. The clonotype originates from an adult in good health. This sequence uses TRBV9 and TRBJ1-2; a tentative D call is TRBD1 (5 bases match). The CDR3 protein sequence reads: CASSVAIGGESYYGYTF. In nucleotide form, the sequence is TGTGCCAGCAGCGTAGCTATCGGGGGGGAGTCTTACTATGGCTACACCTTC.